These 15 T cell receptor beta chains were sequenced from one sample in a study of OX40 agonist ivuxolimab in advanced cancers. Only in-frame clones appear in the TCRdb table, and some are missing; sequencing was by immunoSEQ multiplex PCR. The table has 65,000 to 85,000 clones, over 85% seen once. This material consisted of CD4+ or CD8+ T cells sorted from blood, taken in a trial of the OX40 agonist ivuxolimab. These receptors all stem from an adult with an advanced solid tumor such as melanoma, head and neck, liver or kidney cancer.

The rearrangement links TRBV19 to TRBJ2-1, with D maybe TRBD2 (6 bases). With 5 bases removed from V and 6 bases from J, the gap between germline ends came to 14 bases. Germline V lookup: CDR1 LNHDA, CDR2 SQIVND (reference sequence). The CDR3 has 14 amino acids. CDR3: CASSSGRRGNEQFF. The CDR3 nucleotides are TGTGCCAGTAGTTCTGGCAGGCGGGGCAATGAGCAGTTCTTC.

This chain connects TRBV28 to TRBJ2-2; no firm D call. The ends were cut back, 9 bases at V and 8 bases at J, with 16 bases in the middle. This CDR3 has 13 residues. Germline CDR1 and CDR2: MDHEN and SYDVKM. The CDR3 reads CASIPQKGGELFF. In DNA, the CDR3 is TGTGCCAGTATCCCCCAAAAGGGAGGGGAGCTGTTTTTT.

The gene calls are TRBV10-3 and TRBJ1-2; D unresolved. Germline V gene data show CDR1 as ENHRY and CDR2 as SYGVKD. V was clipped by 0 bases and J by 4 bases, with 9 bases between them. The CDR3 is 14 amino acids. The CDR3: CAISESERVYGYTF. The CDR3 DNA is TGTGCCATCAGTGAGTCTGAGAGGGTCTATGGCTACACCTTC.

As DNA, the CDR3 is TGTGCCAGCAGTGCCCAGGGGCGGTTGGACACTGAAGCTTTCTTT. This gives the protein CASSAQGRLDTEAFF. The V gene is TRBV2, the J gene TRBJ1-1; D possibly corresponds to TRBD1 (6 bases). This CDR3 region has 15 residues. The germline gives CDR1 SNHLY, CDR2 FYNNEI. V was pared by 4 bases and J by 3 bases, with 15 bases between.

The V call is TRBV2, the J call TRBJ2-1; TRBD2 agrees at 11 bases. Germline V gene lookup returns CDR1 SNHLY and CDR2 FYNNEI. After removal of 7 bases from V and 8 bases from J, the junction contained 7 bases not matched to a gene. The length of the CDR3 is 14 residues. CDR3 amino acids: CASKVAGGYYEQFF. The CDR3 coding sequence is TGTGCCAGCAAAGTAGCGGGGGGGTACTATGAGCAGTTCTTC.

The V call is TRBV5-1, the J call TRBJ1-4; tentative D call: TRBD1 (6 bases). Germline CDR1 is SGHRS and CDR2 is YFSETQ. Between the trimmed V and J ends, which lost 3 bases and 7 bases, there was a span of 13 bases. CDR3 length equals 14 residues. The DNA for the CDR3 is TGCGCCAGCAGCTCCCAGGGGTGGGGTGAAAAACTGTTTTTT. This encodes CASSSQGWGEKLFF. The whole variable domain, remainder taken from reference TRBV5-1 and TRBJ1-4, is KAGVTQTPRYLIKTRGQQVTLSCSPISGHRSVSWYQQTPGQGLQFLFEYFSETQRNKGNFPGRFSGRQFSNSRSEMNVSTLELGDSALYLCASSSQGWGEKLFFGSGTQLSVL.

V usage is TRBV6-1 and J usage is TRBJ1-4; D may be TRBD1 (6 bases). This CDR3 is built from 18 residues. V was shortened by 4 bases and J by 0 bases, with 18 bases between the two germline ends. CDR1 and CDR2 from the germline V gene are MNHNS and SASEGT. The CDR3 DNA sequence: TGTGCCAGCAGTGGGCGAGGACAGAGAGCCCCAACTAATGAAAAACTGTTTTTT. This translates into CASSGRGQRAPTNEKLFF.

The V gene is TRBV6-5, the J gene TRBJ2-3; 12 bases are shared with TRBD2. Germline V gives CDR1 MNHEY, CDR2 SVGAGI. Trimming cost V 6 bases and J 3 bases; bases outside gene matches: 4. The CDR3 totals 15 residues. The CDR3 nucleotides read TGTGCCAGCAGGGGACTAGCGGGTGAGACAGATACGCAGTATTTT. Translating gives CASRGLAGETDTQYF.

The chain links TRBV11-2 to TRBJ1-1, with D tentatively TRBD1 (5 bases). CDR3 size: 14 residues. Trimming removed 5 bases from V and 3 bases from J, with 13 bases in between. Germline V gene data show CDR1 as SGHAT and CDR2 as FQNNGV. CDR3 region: CASSQQGADTEAFF. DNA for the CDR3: TGTGCCAGCAGCCAGCAGGGAGCGGACACTGAAGCTTTCTTT.

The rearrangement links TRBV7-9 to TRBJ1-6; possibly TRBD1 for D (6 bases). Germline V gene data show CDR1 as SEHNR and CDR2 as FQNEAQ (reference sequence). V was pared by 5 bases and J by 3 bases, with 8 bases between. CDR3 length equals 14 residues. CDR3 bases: TGTGCCAGCAGCGCAGGGGACTATAATTCACCCCTCCACTTT. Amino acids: CASSAGDYNSPLHF.

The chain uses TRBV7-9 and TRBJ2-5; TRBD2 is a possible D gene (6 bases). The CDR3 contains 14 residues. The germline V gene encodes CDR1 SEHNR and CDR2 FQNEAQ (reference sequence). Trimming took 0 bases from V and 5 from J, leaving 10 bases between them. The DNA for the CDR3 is TGTGCCAGCAGCTTAGCCCGGGCGGGGGAGACCCAGTACTTC. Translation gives CASSLARAGETQYF. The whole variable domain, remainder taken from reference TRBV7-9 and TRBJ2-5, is DTGVSQNPRHKITKRGQNVTFRCDPISEHNRLYWYRQTLGQGPEFLTYFQNEAQLEKSRLLSDRFSAERPKGSFSTLEIQRTEQGDSAMYLCASSLARAGETQYFGPGTRLLVL.

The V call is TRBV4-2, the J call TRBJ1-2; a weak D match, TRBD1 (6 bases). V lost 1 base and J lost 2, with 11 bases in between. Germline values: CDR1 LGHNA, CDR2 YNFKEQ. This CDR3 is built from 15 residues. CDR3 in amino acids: CASSQVRGQNYGYTF. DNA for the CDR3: TGTGCCAGCAGCCAAGTGCGGGGGCAGAACTATGGCTACACCTTC.

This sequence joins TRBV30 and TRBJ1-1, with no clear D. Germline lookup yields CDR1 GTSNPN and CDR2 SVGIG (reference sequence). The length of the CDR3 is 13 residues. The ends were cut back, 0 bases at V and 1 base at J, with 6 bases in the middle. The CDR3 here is CAWSVLWNTEAFF. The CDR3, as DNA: TGTGCCTGGAGTGTACTTTGGAACACTGAAGCTTTCTTT.

CDR3 residues: CATQTGDSQPQHF. Written as DNA, the CDR3 is TGTGCCACGCAGACAGGGGATTCTCAGCCCCAGCATTTT. The J gene is TRBJ1-5, the V gene TRBV10-3; 8 nucleotides match TRBD1. Germline V gives CDR1 ENHRY, CDR2 SYGVKD. V lost 10 bases, J lost 6 bases, and 8 bases stayed unmatched. This CDR3 is built from 13 residues.

CDR3 amino acids: CAWHGWTGDEKLFF. For the CDR3, the DNA is TGTGCCTGGCACGGATGGACAGGGGATGAAAAACTGTTTTTT. The genes are TRBV30 and TRBJ1-4; TRBD1 agrees at 9 bases. Unmatched junction bases numbered 7, after V lost 5 bases and J lost 6 bases. Germline CDR1 is GTSNPN and CDR2 is SVGIG (reference sequence). This CDR3 is built from 14 residues.